This T cell receptor beta chain appears in the sequencing data of a study of blood T cell repertoires in COVID-19. Turning to the study itself: The cDNA or gDNA used as material had been derived from T cells, B-cell-depleted T cells, or PBMCs.

The count of this clone is one. Authors' processing steps: Reference gene primer amplification yielded estimated nucleated cell counts. The assay was immunoSEQ multiplex PCR, and TCRdb's table has in-frame clones only and misses some. That table gives V, J and clone size, and the DNA gave D and trimming. The sample lists tens of thousands of clones, roughly nine tenths occurring once. J gave up 6 bases and V 6 bases, and 10 bases lay outside the gene matches. CDR1 and CDR2 from the germline V gene are SGHDN and FVKESK. The CDR3 is made up of 14 amino acids. The chain has TRBV14 and TRBJ2-7, with 8 bases aligning to TRBD1. The source is a man aged 50-59 years with active COVID-19. The material sequenced was peripheral blood. Here the CDR3 DNA reads TGTGCCAGCAGGGGAGGCAGGGGGCAAGGCGAGCAGTACTTC. Its translation: CASRGGRGQGEQYF.